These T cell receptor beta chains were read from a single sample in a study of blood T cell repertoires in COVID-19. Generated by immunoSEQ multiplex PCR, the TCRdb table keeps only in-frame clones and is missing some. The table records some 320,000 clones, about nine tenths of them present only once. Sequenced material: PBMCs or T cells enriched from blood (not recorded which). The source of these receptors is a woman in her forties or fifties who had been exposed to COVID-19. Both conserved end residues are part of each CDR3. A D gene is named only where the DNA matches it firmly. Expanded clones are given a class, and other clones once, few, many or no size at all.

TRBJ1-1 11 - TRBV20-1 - TGCTCCGGACGGGAGAACACTGAAGCTTTCTTT CSGRENTEAFF
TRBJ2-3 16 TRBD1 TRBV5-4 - TGTGCCAGCAGCCCGGGGGGGACAGGGGGCACAGATACGCAGTATTTT CASSPGGTGGTDTQYF
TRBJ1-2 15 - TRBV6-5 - TGTGCCAGCAGTTACTCGCTGGGAGACGAGTATGGCTACACCTTC CASSYSLGDEYGYTF
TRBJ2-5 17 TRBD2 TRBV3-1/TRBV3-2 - TGTGCCAGCAGCCAAAAATATCGGGCGGGGGGGCGAGAGACCCAGTACTTC CASSQKYRAGGRETQYF
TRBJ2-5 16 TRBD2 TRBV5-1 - TGCGCCAGCAGCTCACTTAGCGGGGGTCTTAAAGAGACCCAGTACTTC CASSSLSGGLKETQYF
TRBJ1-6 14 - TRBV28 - TGTGCCAGCAGTATCACCTTTCGGGATTCACCCCTCCACTTT CASSITFRDSPLHF
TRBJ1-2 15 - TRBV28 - TGTGCCAGCAGTTTTAATTCCCAGGGTAGTAGTGGCTACACCTTC CASSFNSQGSSGYTF
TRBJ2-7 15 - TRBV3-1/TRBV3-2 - TGTGCCAGCAGCCAAGAATCGAGGAGCCCCCACGAGCAGTACTTC CASSQESRSPHEQYF
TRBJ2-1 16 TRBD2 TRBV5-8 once TGTGCCAGCAGCCTTAGCGGGGGGGCCCTCTACAATGAGCAGTTCTTC CASSLSGGALYNEQFF
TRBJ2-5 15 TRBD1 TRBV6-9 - TGTGCCAGCAGTTATGGGACAGGGAGTAGTTTGACCCAGTACTTC CASSYGTGSSLTQYF
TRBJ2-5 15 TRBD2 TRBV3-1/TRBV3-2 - TGTGCCAGCAGCCAAGATATACGGGGGGGCGGGACCCAGTACTTC CASSQDIRGGGTQYF
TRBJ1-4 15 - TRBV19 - TGTGCCAGTAGTATAGAGGTAACGCGGGTCGGAAAACTGTTTTTT CASSIEVTRVGKLFF
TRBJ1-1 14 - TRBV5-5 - TGTGCCAGCACCATAGGAGGGGGGGAGACTGAAGCTTTCTTT CASTIGGGETEAFF
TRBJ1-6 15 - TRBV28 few TGTGCCAGCAGTTTTAGAGGGTTAGGAAGTTCACCCCTCCACTTT CASSFRGLGSSPLHF
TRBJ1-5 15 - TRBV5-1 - TGCGCCAGCAGCTTGACGGGGAGCGGCAATCAGCCCCAGCATTTT CASSLTGSGNQPQHF
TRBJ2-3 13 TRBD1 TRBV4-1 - TGCGCCAGCAGCCAACGCAGGGGGGATACGCAGTATTTT CASSQRRGDTQYF
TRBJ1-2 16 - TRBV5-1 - TGCGCCAGCAGCTTGGACGACAAGTCCAAGCACTATGGCTACACCTTC CASSLDDKSKHYGYTF
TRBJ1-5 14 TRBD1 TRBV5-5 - TGTGCCAGAAGGACAGGGAAAAAAGGTCAGCCCCAGCATTTT CARRTGKKGQPQHF
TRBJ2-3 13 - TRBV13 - TGTGCCAGCAGCTTAGTCAGGGGTGATACGCAGTATTTT CASSLVRGDTQYF
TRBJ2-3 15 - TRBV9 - TGTGCCAGCAGCGTAGGCACAATCGGCACAGATACGCAGTATTTT CASSVGTIGTDTQYF
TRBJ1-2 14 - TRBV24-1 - TGTGCCACCAGTGATTTCGACAACAACTATGGCTACACCTTC CATSDFDNNYGYTF
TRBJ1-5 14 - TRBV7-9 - TGTGCCAGCAGCCGTTCCACGGGCAATCAGCCCCAGCATTTT CASSRSTGNQPQHF
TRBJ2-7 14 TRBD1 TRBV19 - TGTGCCAGTAGTATTGACAGGGGAAACTACGAGCAGTACTTC CASSIDRGNYEQYF
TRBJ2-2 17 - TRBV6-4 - TGTGCCAGCAGTGACTCGATCCTATTCGGGAACACCGGGGAGCTGTTTTTT CASSDSILFGNTGELFF
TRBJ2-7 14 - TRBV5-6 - TGTGCCAGCAGGACCGGACTGGGGGGATACGAGCAGTACTTC CASRTGLGGYEQYF
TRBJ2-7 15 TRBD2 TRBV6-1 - TGTGCCAGCAGTGATCCCGGGGGGAGCTCCTACGAGCAGTACTTC CASSDPGGSSYEQYF
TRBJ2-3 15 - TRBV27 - TGTGCCAGCACCCCCGAGGGGGGGGCTGGAGATACGCAGTATTTT CASTPEGGAGDTQYF
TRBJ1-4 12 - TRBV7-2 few TGTGCCAGCAGCTTGGTGCGAGAAAAACTGTTTTTT CASSLVREKLFF
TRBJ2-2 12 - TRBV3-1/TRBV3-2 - TGTGCCAGTCGTGACAGCACCGGGGAGCTGTTTTTT CASRDSTGELFF
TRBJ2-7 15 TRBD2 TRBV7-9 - TGTGCCAGCAGCTTAGCTAGCGGGGCAACCTACGAGCAGTACTTC CASSLASGATYEQYF
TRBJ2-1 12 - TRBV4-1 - TGCGCCAGCAGCCAAGGGCGGGGAGAGCAGTTCTTC CASSQGRGEQFF
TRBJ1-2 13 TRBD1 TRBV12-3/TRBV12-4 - TGTGCCAGCCGTAAAGACAGGGTCCATGGCTACACCTTC CASRKDRVHGYTF
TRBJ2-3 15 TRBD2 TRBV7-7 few TGTGCTAGCAGCTTGTCGGGGGGGGCGACAGATACGCAGTATTTT CASSLSGGATDTQYF
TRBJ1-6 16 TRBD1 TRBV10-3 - TGTGCCATCAGTGAGTTCCAGGGGGTATCTGATTCACCCCTCCACTTT CAISEFQGVSDSPLHF
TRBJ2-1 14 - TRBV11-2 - TGTGCCAGCAGCCCCTCCCGGCGGGACAATGAGCAGTTCTTC CASSPSRRDNEQFF
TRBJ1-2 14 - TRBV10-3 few TGTGCCATCAGTGAGATCGGGACACTTTATGGCTACACCTTC CAISEIGTLYGYTF
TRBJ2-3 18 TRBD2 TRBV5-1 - TGCGCCAGCAGCTTGGCTAGCGGGGGGGCCGGGAGCACAGATACGCAGTATTTT CASSLASGGAGSTDTQYF
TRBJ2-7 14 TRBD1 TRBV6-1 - TGTGCCAGCAGTGAAGCAGGGGGCTACTACGAGCAGTACTTC CASSEAGGYYEQYF
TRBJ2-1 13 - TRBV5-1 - TGCGCCAGCAGCCCCCACAGGGCCAATGAGCAGTTCTTC CASSPHRANEQFF
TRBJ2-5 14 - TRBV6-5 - TGTGCCAGCAGTAACCCGGGGGTACAAGAGACCCAGTACTTC CASSNPGVQETQYF
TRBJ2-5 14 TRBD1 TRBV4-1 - TGCGCCAGCAGCTCCACAGGGGGCGTTGAGACCCAGTACTTC CASSSTGGVETQYF
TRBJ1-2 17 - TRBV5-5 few TGTGCCAGCAGCTTGGCGGTGGGGGCCGAAGCTAACTATGGCTACACCTTC CASSLAVGAEANYGYTF
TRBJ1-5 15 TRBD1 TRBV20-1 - TGCAGTGCTAGTCCCCTTAATCAGGGGGAGCAGCCCCAGCATTTT CSASPLNQGEQPQHF
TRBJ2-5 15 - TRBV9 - TGTGCCAGCAGCGAAAGATCTTACTCACAAGAGACCCAGTACTTC CASSERSYSQETQYF
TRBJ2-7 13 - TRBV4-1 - TGCGCCAGCAGCCCCCTTCAGGGCTACGAGCAGTACTTC CASSPLQGYEQYF
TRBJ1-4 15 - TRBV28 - TGTGCCAGCAGTGTGGGGCGGGGCGGGCCTGAAAAACTGTTTTTT CASSVGRGGPEKLFF
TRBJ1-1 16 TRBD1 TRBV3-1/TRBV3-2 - TGTGCCAGCAGCCCAGGGACAGGGACCATGAACACTGAAGCTTTCTTT CASSPGTGTMNTEAFF
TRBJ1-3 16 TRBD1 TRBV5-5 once TGTGCCAGCAGCTTCCAACAGGGGGCGTATGGAAACACCATATATTTT CASSFQQGAYGNTIYF